This T cell receptor beta chain emerged from a study of regulatory T cells in long-lasting Graves disease. Arm-PCR of CDR3 regions and iRepertoire HTBI primers were the basis on which TCR beta libraries were built. One entry per CDR3 protein, called by TCRdb with MiXCR from the multiplex PCR reads. This table has about 560,000 distinct CDR3 sequences, about 16% appearing once. This CDR3 is built from 12 residues. Deletions cut 7 bases from V and 9 bases from J, with 16 bases between. Germline CDR1 and CDR2: MNHEY and SVGEGT. Stated time point: newly diagnosed GD, antithyroid drugs for less than 3 months. Researchers made the TCR library from RNA that was extracted from PBMCs. These same data were also listed under a study on T cells in Graves' hyperthyroidism and ophthalmopathy.

This sequence was found in a man aged 18-30 years with Graves disease. The sequenced sample was peripheral blood mononuclear cells (PBMCs), obtained at new diagnosis, from a patient treated with antithyroid drugs. The rearrangement uses TRBV6-2 or TRBV6-3 and TRBJ2-7; D is possibly TRBD1 (6 bases). CDR3 loop: CASTNDRTGQYF. The DNA for the CDR3 is TGTGCCAGCACCAATGACAGGACCGGGCAGTACTTC.